The clone carrying this TCR beta chain was counted once. No antigen is known for it. The data derive from a study of T cell repertoires in cytomegalovirus infection. Looking at the study overall: Public signatures in TCR beta pointed to CMV infection and matching HLA type.

CDR1 and CDR2 (germline): SGHVS, FQNEAQ. V trimming: 5 bases; J trimming: 5 bases; junction bases outside the gene matches: 10. There are 15 residues in the CDR3. Study-wide results and limits: Frequencies of public TCR beta families were cumulated, and this identified carriers of CMV plus the relevant HLA. In two of eight donors, the top clonotype was HLA-C-restricted CMV-specific.

TCRdb reanalysed the reads using MiXCR and keeps one entry per CDR3 protein. The sample shows about 230,000 distinct CDR3 sequences, roughly 23% of them seen only once. The sequencing sample was made of CD8+ T cells from PBMCs. The TCR sequence derives from a human donor in good health (CMV status not recorded). Some clones in this sample may be carry-over from other donors' samples. The gene calls are TRBV7-8 and TRBJ2-7, with TRBD1 matching over 9 bases. For the CDR3, the DNA is TGTGCCAGCAGCGGTACCGGGACAGGGCTACACGAGCAGTACTTC. This codes for CASSGTGTGLHEQYF.